Described below is a single T cell receptor beta chain sequence and its context. The antigen is not known. The PCR made use of 60 Vbeta and 13 Jbeta primers. Generated by immunoSEQ multiplex PCR, the TCRdb table keeps only in-frame clones and is missing some. The sample lists just over 85,000 clones, 76% occurring once. The sample belongs to a study of cytomegalovirus exposure and HLA in healthy donors. As for the study in general: For the roughly 370 genotyped donors, around 76% fell within the Caucasian-associated ancestry cluster.

General study results and limits: Clonal expansion was found to be greater in HLA-associated TCR beta chains than in equally common others in a later analysis.

The CDR3 is made up of 15 amino acids. CDR1 is SGHVS and CDR2 is FNYEAQ in the germline V gene. V dropped 6 bases and J dropped 0 bases, with 9 bases sitting between them. The material sequenced was PBMCs. The source of this sequence is a man aged 35 to 55 in good health and CMV-seronegative. The chain uses TRBV7-6 and TRBJ2-6, with D perhaps TRBD2 (5 bases). CDR3 amino acids: CASRGLGSGANVLTF. In DNA form, the CDR3 reads TGTGCCAGCAGAGGACTGGGCTCTGGGGCCAACGTCCTGACTTTC.